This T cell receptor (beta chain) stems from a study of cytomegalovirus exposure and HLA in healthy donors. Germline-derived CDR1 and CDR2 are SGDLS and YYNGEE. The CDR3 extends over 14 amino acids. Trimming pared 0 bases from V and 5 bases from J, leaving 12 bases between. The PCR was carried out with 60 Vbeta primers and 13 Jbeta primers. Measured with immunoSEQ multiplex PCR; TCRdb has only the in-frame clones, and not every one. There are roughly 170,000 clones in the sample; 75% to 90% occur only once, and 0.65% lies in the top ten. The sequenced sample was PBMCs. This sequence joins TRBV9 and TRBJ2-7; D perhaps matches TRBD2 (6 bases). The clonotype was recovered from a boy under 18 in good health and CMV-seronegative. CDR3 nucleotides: TGTGCCAGCAGCGTAGCGGGAGAGTTGAACGAGCAGTACTTC. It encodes CASSVAGELNEQYF.